This T cell receptor (beta chain) is from a study of T cells in Graves' hyperthyroidism and ophthalmopathy. About the study: Upon initial diagnosis and before any treatment, peripheral blood was collected.

The CDR3 consists of 16 residues. V trimming: 3 bases; J trimming: 6 bases; junction bases outside the gene matches: 7. In germline, CDR1 is SGHAT, CDR2 FQNNGV. RNA transcripts served as the template for amplifying TCR beta CDR3 regions. HTBI primers were the set used in a first-round RT-PCR of the TCR CDR3. TCRdb re-called the multiplex PCR reads with MiXCR, one entry per CDR3 protein. The top ten hold around 16% of the sample, which has more than 550,000 distinct CDR3 sequences, 15% to 20% seen once. The PBMCs were sourced from fresh peripheral blood (around 10 ml). This clonotype has a count of ten or more.

The sequence came from a man aged 45-65 years with Graves' hyperthyroidism. Sequences were obtained from blood. The chain recombines TRBV11-2 with TRBJ2-2; 10 bases map to TRBD2. CDR3 region: CASSFSSGSGSGELFF. The CDR3 DNA sequence: TGTGCCAGCAGCTTCTCTAGCGGGAGTGGGTCCGGGGAGCTGTTTTTT.